These 6 T cell receptor beta chains were all obtained from the same sample, sequenced in a study of monozygotic twins with inflammatory bowel disease. TCRdb reanalyzed the 5' RACE reads, giving one entry per CDR3 protein sequence and no DNA. The table for this sample gives 150,000 to 200,000 distinct CDR3 sequences. Sequencing used blood. The receptor source for this set is a human donor with ulcerative colitis or Crohn's disease, or a healthy co-twin of an affected twin (not recorded which).

The V gene is TRBV29-1, the J gene TRBJ1-4. This CDR3 has 14 amino acids. The germline gives CDR1 SQVTM, CDR2 ANQGSEA. CDR3: CSVALLGGYEKLFF.

The CDR3 sequence: CATSEGENEQFF. The genes are TRBV24-1 and TRBJ2-1; without DNA, the TCRdb call of TRBD1 cannot be checked. Per the germline V gene, CDR1 is KGHDR and CDR2 is SFDVKD. This CDR3 is 12 amino acids long.

This chain's CDR3 is CSARSSQRVLSYNEQFF. V usage is TRBV20-1 and J usage is TRBJ2-1; as DNA is missing, the TRBD2 call by TCRdb cannot be tested. This CDR3 is built from 17 residues. Germline V gene data show CDR1 as DFQATT and CDR2 as SNEGSKA (reference sequence).

V gene TRBV12-3 or TRBV12-4 combines with J gene TRBJ2-7; the TCRdb call, TRBD1, lacks DNA for checking. This CDR3 is built from 13 residues. The CDR3 region is CASSTREFGEQYF.

The chain combines TRBV2 with TRBJ2-5. The germline V gene has CDR1 SNHLY and CDR2 FYNNEI. The CDR3 loop spans 14 amino acids. The CDR3 sequence is CASTLASLQETQYF.

The rearrangement joins TRBV4-2 to TRBJ2-1. The length of the CDR3 is 14 residues. Germline V lookup: CDR1 LGHNA, CDR2 YNFKEQ. CDR3 loop: CASSQGVLANEQFF.